Given below is one T cell receptor beta chain in context. What it binds is not known. With 60 Vbeta and 13 Jbeta primers, the PCR was carried out. Using immunoSEQ multiplex PCR, the repertoire was profiled, and TCRdb retains in-frame clones only, with some absent. The sample lists some 120,000 clones, over 75% seen once, with more than 0.95% in the top ten. The data originate from a study of cytomegalovirus exposure and HLA in healthy donors. Study summary: Caucasian-associated ancestry cluster membership applied to just over 80% of around 400 genotyped donors.

Study outcomes and limitations: From TCR beta sequences, most subjects' HLA-A and HLA-B alleles were reportedly predicted accurately. A later analysis reportedly found fewer N-insertions in an Asian-associated ancestry cluster than the roughly 730-donor mean. A missense variant in DCLRE1C was later tied to TCR beta V- and J-gene trimming.

Sequencing was carried out using PBMCs. This TCR derives from a man aged 45-60 years in good health and CMV-seronegative.

The CDR3 DNA reads TGTGCCAGCAGCGTAGCTTGGGCGGGACTAACGAATGAGCAGTTCTTC. Protein sequence: CASSVAWAGLTNEQFF. This chain connects TRBV9 to TRBJ2-1, with 7 bases matching TRBD2. Losses at the gene ends were 0 bases for V and 7 bases for J; bases not matched to a gene: 10. The CDR3 extends over 16 amino acids. CDR1 and CDR2 (germline): SGDLS, YYNGEE.